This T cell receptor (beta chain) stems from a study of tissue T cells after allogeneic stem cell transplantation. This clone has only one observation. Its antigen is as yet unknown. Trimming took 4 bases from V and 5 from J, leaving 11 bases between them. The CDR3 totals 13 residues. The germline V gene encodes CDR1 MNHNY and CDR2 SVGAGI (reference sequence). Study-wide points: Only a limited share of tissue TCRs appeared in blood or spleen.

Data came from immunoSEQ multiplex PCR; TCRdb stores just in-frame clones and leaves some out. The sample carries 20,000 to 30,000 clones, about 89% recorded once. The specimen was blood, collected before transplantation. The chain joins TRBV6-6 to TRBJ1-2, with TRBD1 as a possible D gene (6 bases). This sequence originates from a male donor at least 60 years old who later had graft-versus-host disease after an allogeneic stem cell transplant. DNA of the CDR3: TGTGCCAGCAGTTTTGACAGGCCTTATGGCTACACCTTC. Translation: CASSFDRPYGYTF.